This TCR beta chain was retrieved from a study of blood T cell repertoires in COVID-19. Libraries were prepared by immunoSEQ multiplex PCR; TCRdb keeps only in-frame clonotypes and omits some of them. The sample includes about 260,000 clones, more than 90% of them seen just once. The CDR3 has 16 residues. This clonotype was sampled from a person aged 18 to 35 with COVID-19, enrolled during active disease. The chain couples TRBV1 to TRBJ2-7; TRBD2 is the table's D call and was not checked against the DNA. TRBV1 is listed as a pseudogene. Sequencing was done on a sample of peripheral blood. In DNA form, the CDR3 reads TGCACCAGCAGCCAAGAAACTAGCGGGGGGAGCTACGAGCAGTACTTC. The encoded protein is CTSSQETSGGSYEQYF.